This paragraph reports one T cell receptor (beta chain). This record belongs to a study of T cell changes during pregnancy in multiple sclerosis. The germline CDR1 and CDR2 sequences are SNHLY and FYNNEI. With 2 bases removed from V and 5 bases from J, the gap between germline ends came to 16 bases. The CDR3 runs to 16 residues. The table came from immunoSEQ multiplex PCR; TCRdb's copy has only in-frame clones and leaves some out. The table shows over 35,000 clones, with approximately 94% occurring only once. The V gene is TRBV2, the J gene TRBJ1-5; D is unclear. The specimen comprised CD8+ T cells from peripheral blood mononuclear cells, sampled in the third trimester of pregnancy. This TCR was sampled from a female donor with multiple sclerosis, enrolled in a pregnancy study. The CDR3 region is CASSESEVLGYQPQHF. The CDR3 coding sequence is TGTGCCAGCAGTGAATCGGAGGTTCTCGGTTATCAGCCCCAGCATTTT. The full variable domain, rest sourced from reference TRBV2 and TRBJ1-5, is EPEVTQTPSHQVTQMGQEVILRCVPISNHLYFYWYRQILGQKVEFLVSFYNNEISEKSEIFDDQFSVERPDGSNFTLKIRSTKLEDSAMYFCASSESEVLGYQPQHFGDGTRLSIL.